The sequence of this T cell receptor beta chain was determined in a study of OX40 agonist ivuxolimab in advanced cancers. The table came from immunoSEQ multiplex PCR; TCRdb's copy has only in-frame clones and leaves some out. This table holds approximately 60,000 clones, about four fifths found once. The TCR was taken from an adult with an advanced solid tumor such as melanoma, head and neck, liver or kidney cancer. Sample: CD4+ or CD8+ T cells sorted from blood, taken in a trial of the OX40 agonist ivuxolimab.

DNA for the CDR3: TGTGCCAGCAGCTTAGGTATTCTGGATGAAGCTTTCTTT. Its protein is CASSLGILDEAFF. This chain joins TRBV11-2 and TRBJ1-1; D unclear. Trimming removed 1 base from V and 7 bases from J, with 10 bases in between. CDR3 size: 13 residues. The germline gives CDR1 SGHAT, CDR2 FQNNGV.